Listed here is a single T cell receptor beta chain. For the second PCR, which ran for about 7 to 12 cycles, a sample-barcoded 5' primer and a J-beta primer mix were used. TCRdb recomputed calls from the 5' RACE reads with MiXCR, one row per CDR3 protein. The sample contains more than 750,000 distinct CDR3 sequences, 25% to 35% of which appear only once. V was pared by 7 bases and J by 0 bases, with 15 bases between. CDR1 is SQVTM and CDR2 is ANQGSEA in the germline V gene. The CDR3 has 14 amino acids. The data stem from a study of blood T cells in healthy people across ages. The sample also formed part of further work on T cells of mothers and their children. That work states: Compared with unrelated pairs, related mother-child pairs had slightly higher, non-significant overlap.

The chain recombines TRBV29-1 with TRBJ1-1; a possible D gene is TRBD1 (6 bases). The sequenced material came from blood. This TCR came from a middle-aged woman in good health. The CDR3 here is CSAQDSTMNTEAFF. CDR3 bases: TGCAGCGCCCAGGACAGTACGATGAACACTGAAGCTTTCTTT.